This TCR beta chain was recovered during a study of a mutant IDH1 vaccine in newly diagnosed glioma. Study at large: In some groups vaccination began 4-6 weeks post-radiotherapy; others received it with temozolomide. Former treatment meant radiotherapy, temozolomide, or both; the majority had gotten both.

The time point was: week 5, during vaccination. Each dose of the vaccine consisted of 300 ug of mutant IDH1 20-mer peptide, with topical imiquimod. New WHO grade 3 or 4 astrocytomas that were IDH1-mutant and ATRX-lost occurred in the donors. In the case of this clone: The target antigen is unknown.

Profiling relied on immunoSEQ multiplex PCR, and the TCRdb table lists in-frame clones only, not all of them. The data hold around 52,000 clones, with roughly 73% observed a single time. The CDR3 is made up of 15 amino acids. Trimming at V came to 3 bases and at J to 5 bases, leaving 7 bases not matched to a gene. The V gene's germline CDR1 is SGHRS and CDR2 YFSETQ. The study, taken as a whole, reports: Vaccine-induced immune responses were detected in approximately 93% of patients.

This clonotype originated in a woman between 40 and 50 years old with glioma. The gene calls are TRBV5-1 and TRBJ2-2; 7 positions match TRBD1. The sample consisted of PBMCs, taken from a glioma patient whose treatment included an IDH1 peptide vaccine. CDR3 in amino acids: CASSSFDRVTGELFF. The CDR3 DNA is TGCGCCAGCAGCTCCTTCGACAGGGTGACCGGGGAGCTGTTTTTT.